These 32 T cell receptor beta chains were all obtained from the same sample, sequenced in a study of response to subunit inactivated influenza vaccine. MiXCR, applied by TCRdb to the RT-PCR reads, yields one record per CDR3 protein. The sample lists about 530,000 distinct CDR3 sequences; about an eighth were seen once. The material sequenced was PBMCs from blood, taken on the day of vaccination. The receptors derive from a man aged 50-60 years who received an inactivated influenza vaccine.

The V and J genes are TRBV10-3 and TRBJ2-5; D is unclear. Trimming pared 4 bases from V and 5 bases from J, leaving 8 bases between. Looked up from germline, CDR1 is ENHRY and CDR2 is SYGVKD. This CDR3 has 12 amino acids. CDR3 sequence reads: CAISAGLETQYF. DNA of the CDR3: TGTGCCATCAGTGCCGGGTTGGAGACCCAGTACTTC.

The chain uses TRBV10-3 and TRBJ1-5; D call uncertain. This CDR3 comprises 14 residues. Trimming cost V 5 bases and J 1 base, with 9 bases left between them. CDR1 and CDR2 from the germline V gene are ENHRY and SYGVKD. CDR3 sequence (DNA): TGTGCCATCAGTAAGGAGTACAGCAATCAGCCCCAGCATTTT. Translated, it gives CAISKEYSNQPQHF.

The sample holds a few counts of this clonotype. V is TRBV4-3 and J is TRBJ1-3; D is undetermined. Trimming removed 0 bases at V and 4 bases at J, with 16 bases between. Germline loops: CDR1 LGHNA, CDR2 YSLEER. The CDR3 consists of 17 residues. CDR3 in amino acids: CASSQDQSGFSGNTIYF. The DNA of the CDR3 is TGCGCCAGCAGCCAAGATCAAAGCGGGTTCTCGGGAAACACCATATATTTT.

The CDR3 loop is CASRGRNQETQYF. CDR3 DNA: TGTGCCAGCAGAGGACGGAACCAAGAGACCCAGTACTTC. The genes are TRBV27 and TRBJ2-5; D not resolved. V was clipped by 6 bases and J by 0 bases, with 8 bases between them. Germline CDR1 MNHEY, CDR2 SMNVEV (reference sequence). CDR3 length: 13 amino acids.

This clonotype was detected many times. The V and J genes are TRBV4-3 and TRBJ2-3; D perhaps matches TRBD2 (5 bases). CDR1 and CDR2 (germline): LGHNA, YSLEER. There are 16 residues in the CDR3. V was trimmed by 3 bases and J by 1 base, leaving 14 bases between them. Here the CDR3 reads CASSQKLVPGTDTQYF. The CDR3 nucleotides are TGCGCCAGCAGCCAGAAACTAGTTCCTGGCACAGATACGCAGTATTTT.

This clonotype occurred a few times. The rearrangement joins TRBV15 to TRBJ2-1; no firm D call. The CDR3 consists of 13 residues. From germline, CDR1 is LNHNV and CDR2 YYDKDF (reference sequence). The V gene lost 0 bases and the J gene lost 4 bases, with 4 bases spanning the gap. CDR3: CATSRDMYNEQFF. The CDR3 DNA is TGTGCCACCAGCAGAGATATGTACAATGAGCAGTTCTTC. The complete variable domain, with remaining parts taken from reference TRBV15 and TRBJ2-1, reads DAMVIQNPRYQVTQFGKPVTLSCSQTLNHNVMYWYQQKSSQAPKLLFHYYDKDFNNEADTPDNFQSRRPNTSFCFLDIRSPGLGDTAMYLCATSRDMYNEQFFGPGTRLTVL.

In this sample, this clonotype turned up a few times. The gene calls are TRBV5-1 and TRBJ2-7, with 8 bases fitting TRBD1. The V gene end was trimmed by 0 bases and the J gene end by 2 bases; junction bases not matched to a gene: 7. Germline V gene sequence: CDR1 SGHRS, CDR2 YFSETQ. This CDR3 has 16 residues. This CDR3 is CASSLATGTGAYEQYF. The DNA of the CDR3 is TGCGCCAGCAGCTTGGCCACCGGGACAGGAGCCTACGAGCAGTACTTC.

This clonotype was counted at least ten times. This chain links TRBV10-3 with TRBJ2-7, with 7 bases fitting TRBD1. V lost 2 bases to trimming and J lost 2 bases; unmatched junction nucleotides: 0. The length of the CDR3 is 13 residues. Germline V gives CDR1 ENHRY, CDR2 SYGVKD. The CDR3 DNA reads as TGTGCCATCAGTGAGGGACAGGCCTACGAGCAGTACTTC. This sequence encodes CAISEGQAYEQYF.

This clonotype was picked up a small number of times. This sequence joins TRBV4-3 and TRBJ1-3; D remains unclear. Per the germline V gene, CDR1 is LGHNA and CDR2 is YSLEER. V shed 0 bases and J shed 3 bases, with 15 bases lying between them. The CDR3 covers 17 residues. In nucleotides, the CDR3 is TGCGCCAGCAGCCAAGACCTGCCGCATGACGGTGGAAACACCATATATTTT. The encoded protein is CASSQDLPHDGGNTIYF.

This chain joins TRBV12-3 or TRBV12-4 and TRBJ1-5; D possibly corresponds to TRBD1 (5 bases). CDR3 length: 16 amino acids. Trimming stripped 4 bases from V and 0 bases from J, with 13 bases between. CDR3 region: CASSSGGIYSNQPQHF. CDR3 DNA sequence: TGTGCCAGCAGTTCCGGGGGGATCTATAGCAATCAGCCCCAGCATTTT.

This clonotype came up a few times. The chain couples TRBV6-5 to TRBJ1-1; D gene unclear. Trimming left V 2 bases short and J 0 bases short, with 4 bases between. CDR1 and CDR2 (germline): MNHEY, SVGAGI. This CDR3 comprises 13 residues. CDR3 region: CASSYNVNTEAFF. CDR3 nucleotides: TGTGCCAGCAGTTACAACGTGAACACTGAAGCTTTCTTT.

DNA for the CDR3: TGTGCCTGGAGTATCAGCTGGGGGTACAATGAGCAGTTCTTC. Protein product: CAWSISWGYNEQFF. The chain couples TRBV30 to TRBJ2-1; D may match TRBD1 or TRBD2 (5 bases each). CDR1 is GTSNPN, CDR2 SVGIG, per germline (reference sequence). The V gene lost 2 bases and the J gene lost 4 bases, with 12 bases spanning the gap. This CDR3 contains 14 residues.

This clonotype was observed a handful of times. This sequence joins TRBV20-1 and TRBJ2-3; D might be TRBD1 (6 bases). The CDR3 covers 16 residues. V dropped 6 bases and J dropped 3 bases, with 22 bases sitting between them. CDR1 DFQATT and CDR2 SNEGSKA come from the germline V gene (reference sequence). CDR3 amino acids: CSAEDGTKDITDTQYF. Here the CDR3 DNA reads TGCAGTGCAGAGGACGGGACAAAAGATATAACAGATACGCAGTATTTT.

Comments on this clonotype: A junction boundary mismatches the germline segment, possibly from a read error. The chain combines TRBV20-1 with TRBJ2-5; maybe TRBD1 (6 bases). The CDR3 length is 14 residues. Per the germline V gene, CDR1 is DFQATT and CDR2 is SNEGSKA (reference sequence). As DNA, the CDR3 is TGCAGTGCTAGCGCTTTTCCAGGGGAAGAGACCCGGTACTTC. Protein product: CSASAFPGEETRYF.

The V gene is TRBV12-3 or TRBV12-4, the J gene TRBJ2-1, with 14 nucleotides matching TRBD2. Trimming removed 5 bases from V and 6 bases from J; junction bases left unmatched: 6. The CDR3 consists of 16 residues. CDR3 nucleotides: TGTGCCAGCAGTCAACGACTAGCGGGGGGGATCAATGAGCAGTTCTTC. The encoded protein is CASSQRLAGGINEQFF.

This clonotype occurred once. Written as DNA, the CDR3 is TGCGCCAGCAGGGGGGTTACTAGCGGGGGCTACGAGCAGTACTTC. Translation: CASRGVTSGGYEQYF. This chain joins TRBV10-2 and TRBJ2-7; 11 nucleotides align to TRBD2. Unmatched junction bases numbered 7, after V lost 6 bases and J lost 3 bases. Germline-derived CDR1 and CDR2 are WSHSY and SAAADI. CDR3 length equals 15 residues.

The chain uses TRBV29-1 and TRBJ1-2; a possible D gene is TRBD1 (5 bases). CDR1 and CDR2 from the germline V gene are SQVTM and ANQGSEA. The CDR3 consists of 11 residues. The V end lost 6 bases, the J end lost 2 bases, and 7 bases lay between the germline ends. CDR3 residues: CSVGDNYGYTF. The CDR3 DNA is TGCAGCGTAGGGGACAACTATGGCTACACCTTC.

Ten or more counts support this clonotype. In DNA, the CDR3 is TGTGCCAGCAGCAAGACAGGGGTTCAGGGTCTGAATTCACCCCTCCACTTT. It is translated as CASSKTGVQGLNSPLHF. The chain employs TRBV7-2 and TRBJ1-6, with 8 bases that match TRBD1. Germline V gives CDR1 SGHTA, CDR2 FQGNSA. V shed 5 bases, J shed 7 bases, and the junction held 13 bases outside the gene matches. The CDR3 loop spans 17 amino acids. Full variable domain (outside the CDR3, taken from reference TRBV7-2 and TRBJ1-6): GAGVSQSPSNKVTEKGKDVELRCDPISGHTALYWYRQSLGQGLEFLIYFQGNSAPDKSGLPSDRFSAERTGGSVSTLTIQRTQQEDSAVYLCASSKTGVQGLNSPLHFGNGTRLTVT.

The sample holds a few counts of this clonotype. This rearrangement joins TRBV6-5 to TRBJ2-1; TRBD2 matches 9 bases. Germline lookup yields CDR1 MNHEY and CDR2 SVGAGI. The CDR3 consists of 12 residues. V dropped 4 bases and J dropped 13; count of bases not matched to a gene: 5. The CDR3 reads CASSFSGSNQFF. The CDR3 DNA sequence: TGTGCCAGCAGTTTTAGCGGGAGCAACCAGTTCTTC.

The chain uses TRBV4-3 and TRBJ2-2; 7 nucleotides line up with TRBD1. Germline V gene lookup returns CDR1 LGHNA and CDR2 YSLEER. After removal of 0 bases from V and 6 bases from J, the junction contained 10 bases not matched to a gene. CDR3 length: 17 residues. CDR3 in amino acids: CASSQDLTRGRAGELFF. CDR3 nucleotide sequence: TGCGCCAGCAGCCAAGATCTCACGAGGGGGCGGGCCGGGGAGCTGTTTTTT.

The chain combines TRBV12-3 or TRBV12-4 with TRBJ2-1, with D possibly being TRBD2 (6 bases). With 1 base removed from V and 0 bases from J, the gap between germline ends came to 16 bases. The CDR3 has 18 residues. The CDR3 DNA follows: TGTGCCAGCAGTTTAGTGTACGGACTACAGGACTCCTACAATGAGCAGTTCTTC. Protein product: CASSLVYGLQDSYNEQFF.

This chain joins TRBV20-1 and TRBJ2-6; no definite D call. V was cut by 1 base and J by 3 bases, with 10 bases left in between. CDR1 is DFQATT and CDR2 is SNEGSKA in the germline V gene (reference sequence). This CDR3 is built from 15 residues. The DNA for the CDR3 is TGCAGTGCTAGAGGAACGCTTAATGGGGCCAACGTCCTGACTTTC. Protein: CSARGTLNGANVLTF.

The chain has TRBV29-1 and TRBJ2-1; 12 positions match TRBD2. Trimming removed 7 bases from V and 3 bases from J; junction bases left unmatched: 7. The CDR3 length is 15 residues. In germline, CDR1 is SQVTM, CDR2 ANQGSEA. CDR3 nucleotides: TGCAGCGCCGGACTAGCGGGATTATTCTACAATGAGCAGTTCTTC. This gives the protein CSAGLAGLFYNEQFF.

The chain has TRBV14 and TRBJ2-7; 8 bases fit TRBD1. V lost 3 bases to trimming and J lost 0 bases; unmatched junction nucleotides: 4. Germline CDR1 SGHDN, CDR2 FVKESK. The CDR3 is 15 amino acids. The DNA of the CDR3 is TGTGCCAGCAGCCATAGGGACAGGCCCTCCTACGAGCAGTACTTC. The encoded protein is CASSHRDRPSYEQYF.

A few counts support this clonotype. CDR3 region: CAISDSGLQETQYF. CDR3 nucleotide sequence: TGTGCCATCAGTGATTCCGGGCTCCAAGAGACCCAGTACTTC. The chain joins TRBV10-3 to TRBJ2-5; no clear D gene. The V gene's germline CDR1 is ENHRY and CDR2 SYGVKD. This CDR3 comprises 14 residues. V was clipped by 3 bases and J by 1 base, with 9 bases between them.

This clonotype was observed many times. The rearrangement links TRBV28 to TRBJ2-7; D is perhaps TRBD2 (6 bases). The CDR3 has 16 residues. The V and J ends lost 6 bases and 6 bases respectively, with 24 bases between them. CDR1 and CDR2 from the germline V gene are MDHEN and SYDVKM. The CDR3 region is CASRNAYGTDWIEQYF. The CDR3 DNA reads TGTGCCAGCAGAAATGCGTACGGGACTGACTGGATCGAGCAGTACTTC. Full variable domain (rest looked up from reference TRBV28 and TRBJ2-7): DVKVTQSSRYLVKRTGEKVFLECVQDMDHENMFWYRQDPGLGLRLIYFSYDVKMKEKGDIPEGYSVSREKKERFSLILESASTNQTSMYLCASRNAYGTDWIEQYFGPGTRLTVT.

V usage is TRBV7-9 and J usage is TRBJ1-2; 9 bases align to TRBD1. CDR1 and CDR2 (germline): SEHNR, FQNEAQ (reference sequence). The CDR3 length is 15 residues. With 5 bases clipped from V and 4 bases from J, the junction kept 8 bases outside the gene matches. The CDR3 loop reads CASSPGQGRGYGYTF. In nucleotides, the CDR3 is TGTGCCAGCAGCCCGGGACAGGGCCGAGGCTATGGCTACACCTTC.

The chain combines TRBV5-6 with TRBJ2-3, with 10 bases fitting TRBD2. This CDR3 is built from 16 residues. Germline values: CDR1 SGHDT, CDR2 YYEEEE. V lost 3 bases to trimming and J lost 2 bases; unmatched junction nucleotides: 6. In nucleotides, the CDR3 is TGTGCCAGCAGCTCTGGACTAGCGGCCTACACAGATACGCAGTATTTT. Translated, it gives CASSSGLAAYTDTQYF.

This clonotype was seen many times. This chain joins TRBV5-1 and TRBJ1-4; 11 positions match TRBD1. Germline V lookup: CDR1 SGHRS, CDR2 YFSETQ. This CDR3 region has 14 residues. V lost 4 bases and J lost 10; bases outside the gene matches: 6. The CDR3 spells CASSTGQGARKLFF. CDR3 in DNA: TGCGCCAGCAGCACAGGACAGGGGGCGCGAAAACTGTTTTTT.

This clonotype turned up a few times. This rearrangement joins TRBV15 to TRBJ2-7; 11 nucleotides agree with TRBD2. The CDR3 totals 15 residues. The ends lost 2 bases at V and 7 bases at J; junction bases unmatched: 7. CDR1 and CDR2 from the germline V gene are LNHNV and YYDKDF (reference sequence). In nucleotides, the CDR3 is TGTGCCACCAGCAGACAACTAGCGGGAGAGGAAGAGCAGTACTTC. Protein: CATSRQLAGEEEQYF.

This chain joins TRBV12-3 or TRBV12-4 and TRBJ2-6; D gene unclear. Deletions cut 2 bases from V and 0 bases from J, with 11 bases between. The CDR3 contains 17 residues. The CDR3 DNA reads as TGTGCCAGCAGTTTATTCTTAGGGAACTCTGGGGCCAACGTCCTGACTTTC. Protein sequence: CASSLFLGNSGANVLTF.

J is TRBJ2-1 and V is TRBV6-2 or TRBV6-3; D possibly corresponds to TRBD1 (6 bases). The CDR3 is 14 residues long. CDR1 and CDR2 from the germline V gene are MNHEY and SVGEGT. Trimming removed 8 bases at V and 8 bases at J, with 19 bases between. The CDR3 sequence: CASGWTDYDHEQFF. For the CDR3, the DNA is TGTGCCAGCGGTTGGACAGACTATGACCATGAGCAGTTCTTC.